A single sample is the source of the 29 T cell receptor beta chains below, sequenced in a study of CD8 T cells in ankylosing spondylitis (dated by TCRdb to between 2016 and 2019). Library creation used 5' RACE. The sample was run on an Illumina HiSeq 2500. TCRdb redid the processing of the public reads, applying fastp at Q25 and MiXCR, and retained in-frame beta chains. Each record represents a unique CDR3 protein, reported with the most common genes and DNA among its rows. Here the sample has about 160,000 distinct CDR3 sequences; around 9.6% occur a single time. Of the sample, about 15% falls within the top ten clones. Sequences were obtained from blood, either unsorted or a sorted T cell fraction (not recorded which). The receptors shown here come from a female donor with ankylosing spondylitis or in good health (not recorded which).

This clonotype was counted only a few times. The rearrangement joins TRBV12-3 or TRBV12-4 to TRBJ1-5, with D possibly being TRBD1 (5 bases). The CDR3 is 14 amino acids. Trimming took off 7 bases at V and 2 bases at J, with 12 bases between the two ends. CDR3 DNA: TGTGCCAGCAACTCAGACAGCCGCAATCAGCCCCAGCATTTT. As protein: CASNSDSRNQPQHF.

This clonotype was seen at least ten times. This chain connects TRBV11-2 to TRBJ2-1; either TRBD1 or TRBD2 may fit D (5 bases each). This CDR3 is 13 amino acids long. V was cut by 8 bases and J by 0 bases, with 8 bases left in between. Looked up from germline, CDR1 is SGHAT and CDR2 is FQNNGV. The CDR3: CASGTDSYNEQFF. In DNA form, the CDR3 reads TGTGCCAGCGGGACCGACTCCTACAATGAGCAGTTCTTC.

This chain uses TRBV20-1 with TRBJ2-7, with 11 bases identical to TRBD2. This CDR3 spans 14 amino acids. Germline CDR1 and CDR2: DFQATT and SNEGSKA (reference sequence). J was trimmed by 3 bases and V by 0 bases; bases with no gene match: 1. The CDR3 reads CSAREGLAVYEQYF. The DNA of the CDR3 is TGCAGTGCTAGAGAGGGACTAGCGGTCTACGAGCAGTACTTC.

The chain employs TRBV20-1 and TRBJ2-1, with D possibly being TRBD2 (6 bases). This CDR3 is built from 15 residues. V was trimmed by 5 bases and J by 0 bases, leaving 14 bases between them. Germline CDR1 reads DFQATT; CDR2 reads SNEGSKA (reference sequence). CDR3 loop: CSAGRGLRSYNEQFF. CDR3 DNA sequence: TGCAGTGCTGGTCGGGGACTCCGCTCCTACAATGAGCAGTTCTTC.

The V call is TRBV6-5, the J call TRBJ1-5, with no clear D. Looked up from germline, CDR1 is MNHEY and CDR2 is SVGAGI. This CDR3 spans 15 amino acids. V lost 0 bases and J lost 2, with 8 bases in between. The CDR3 spells CASSYSKDGNQPQHF. The CDR3, as DNA: TGTGCCAGCAGTTACTCCAAAGATGGCAATCAGCCCCAGCATTTT.

This clonotype occurred a few times. CDR3 nucleotides: TGTGCCAGCAGTCACCGGGACTTGCCCACAGATACGCAGTATTTT. Amino acid sequence: CASSHRDLPTDTQYF. The rearrangement joins TRBV2 to TRBJ2-3, with D possibly TRBD2 on 6 matching bases. Trimming pared 5 bases from V and 2 bases from J, leaving 14 bases between. The CDR3 loop spans 15 amino acids. Germline CDR1 is SNHLY and CDR2 is FYNNEI.

About this clonotype itself: The junction departs from germline at one end; a sequencing error may be responsible. V gene TRBV3-1 combines with J gene TRBJ2-3; D is undetermined. Germline lookup yields CDR1 LGHDT and CDR2 YNNKEL (reference sequence). The CDR3 loop spans 16 amino acids. The DNA for the CDR3 is TGTGCCAACAGCCAGGCTCTCTGGGCAAGCACAGATACGCAGTATTTT. Its translation: CANSQALWASTDTQYF.

This chain links TRBV27 with TRBJ1-4; D is possibly TRBD1 (5 bases). The CDR3 is 16 amino acids. Trimming removed 1 base from V and 0 bases from J, with 9 bases in between. Germline V gene data show CDR1 as MNHEY and CDR2 as SMNVEV (reference sequence). DNA for the CDR3: TGTGCCAGCAGTTTATGGACACCCTCAACTAATGAAAAACTGTTTTTT. It yields the protein CASSLWTPSTNEKLFF.

The chain uses TRBV12-5 and TRBJ1-1; a possible D gene is TRBD1 (5 bases). The V end was cut by 7 bases, the J end by 3 bases, with 15 bases between. Germline loops: CDR1 LGHNT, CDR2 FRNRAP. The CDR3 totals 14 residues. The CDR3 region is CASALRGEDTEAFF. In DNA, the CDR3 is TGTGCTAGTGCCCTGAGGGGTGAGGACACTGAAGCTTTCTTT. Complete variable domain (other parts from reference TRBV12-5 and TRBJ1-1): DARVTQTPRHKVTEMGQEVTMRCQPILGHNTVFWYRQTMMQGLELLAYFRNRAPLDDSGMPKDRFSAEMPDATLATLKIQPSEPRDSAVYFCASALRGEDTEAFFGQGTRLTVV.

The rearrangement joins TRBV18 to TRBJ2-3; D call uncertain. This CDR3 is built from 14 residues. Per the germline V gene, CDR1 is KGHSH and CDR2 is LQKENI. The germline V and J ends were trimmed by 3 bases and 2 bases, with 9 bases remaining between them. The CDR3 DNA sequence: TGTGCCAGCTCACCGCCGGCGGTCACAGATACGCAGTATTTT. Amino acid sequence: CASSPPAVTDTQYF.

The V and J genes are TRBV5-1 and TRBJ1-3; 10 bases fit TRBD1. V lost 0 bases and J lost 3; bases outside the gene matches: 3. Germline CDR1 is SGHRS and CDR2 is YFSETQ. The length of the CDR3 is 16 residues. The CDR3 coding sequence is TGCGCCAGCAGCTTGGGGGACAGGGGATATGGAAACACCATATATTTT. Translation gives CASSLGDRGYGNTIYF.

The chain uses TRBV7-9 and TRBJ2-3; 7 bases match TRBD1. Per germline, CDR1 SEHNR and CDR2 FQNEAQ (reference sequence). This CDR3 has 15 residues. V lost 5 bases and J lost 5; bases outside the gene matches: 10. In DNA, the CDR3 is TGTGCCAGCAGCCCGAGGACAGGAGGTGGAGATACGCAGTATTTT. It yields the protein CASSPRTGGGDTQYF.

The rearrangement uses TRBV3-1 and TRBJ2-2; D perhaps matches TRBD1 (5 bases). Trimming took off 0 bases at V and 1 base at J, with 24 bases between the two ends. The CDR3 loop spans 21 amino acids. Germline V gives CDR1 LGHDT, CDR2 YNNKEL (reference sequence). CDR3 bases: TGTGCCAGCAGCCAAGAAGCAAGATCCGGCGACAGTGGTGTGAACACCGGGGAGCTGTTTTTT. Translation: CASSQEARSGDSGVNTGELFF. Looking up the rest from reference TRBV3-1 and TRBJ2-2 gives the full variable domain: DTAVSQTPKYLVTQMGNDKSIKCEQNLGHDTMYWYKQDSKKFLKIMFSYNNKELIINETVPNRFSPKSPDKAHLNLHINSLELGDSAVYFCASSQEARSGDSGVNTGELFFGEGSRLTVL.

This clonotype was counted only a few times. This rearrangement joins TRBV6-2 or TRBV6-3 to TRBJ2-2; D is uncertain. Trimming stripped 2 bases from V and 6 bases from J, with 7 bases between. This CDR3 is 13 amino acids long. Germline V gene lookup returns CDR1 MNHEY and CDR2 SVGEGT. The CDR3 DNA follows: TGTGCCAGCAGTTACGAGTTGGCCGGGGAGCTGTTTTTT. Its translation is CASSYELAGELFF.

V and J are TRBV27 and TRBJ1-1, with D unresolved. Germline V gene sequence: CDR1 MNHEY, CDR2 SMNVEV (reference sequence). Trimming took off 6 bases at V and 0 bases at J, with 11 bases between the two ends. This CDR3 has 14 amino acids. The CDR3 reads CASRLYSLNTEAFF. CDR3 nucleotide sequence: TGTGCCAGCAGGCTATATAGCCTGAACACTGAAGCTTTCTTT.

The chain carries TRBV9 and TRBJ2-3; D not certain. V lost 3 bases and J lost 2, with 16 bases in between. The CDR3 loop spans 16 amino acids. Germline assignment: CDR1 SGDLS and CDR2 YYNGEE. The CDR3 DNA reads TGTGCCAGCAGCGGCTCTAGGGTGGTAAACACAGATACGCAGTATTTT. This encodes CASSGSRVVNTDTQYF.

The V gene is TRBV2, the J gene TRBJ2-7; 16 bases line up with TRBD2. CDR3 size: 17 residues. CDR1 and CDR2 from the germline V gene are SNHLY and FYNNEI. V trimming: 8 bases; J trimming: 9 bases; junction bases outside the gene matches: 16. CDR3 loop: CASLGLAGGTYELGQYF. CDR3 nucleotide sequence: TGTGCCAGCCTGGGACTAGCGGGAGGGACGTACGAATTAGGGCAGTACTTC.

There are a few counts of this clonotype. The chain carries TRBV6-5 and TRBJ2-3; possibly TRBD1 for D (5 bases). This CDR3 region has 13 residues. V was trimmed by 4 bases and J by 3 bases, leaving 8 bases between them. Germline V gene data show CDR1 as MNHEY and CDR2 as SVGAGI. In nucleotides, the CDR3 is TGTGCCAGCAGTTGGACAAAAACAGATACGCAGTATTTT. Its protein is CASSWTKTDTQYF.

This clonotype was recorded at least ten times. DNA of the CDR3: TGTGCCAGCAGCTCCGGCACTGAAGCTTTCTTT. Protein sequence: CASSSGTEAFF. The chain combines TRBV7-9 with TRBJ1-1; D is uncertain. CDR3 length: 11 amino acids. Germline V CDR1 and CDR2: SEHNR, FQNEAQ (reference sequence). Trimming left V 4 bases short and J 4 bases short, with 4 bases between.

Many counts were recorded for this clonotype. As the CDR3 is not closed by the conserved phenylalanine or tryptophan, this likely results from a read error. No DNA is shown, since the ends of the CDR3 on it are uncertain; the CDR3 is the one TCRdb lists. The rearrangement links TRBV12-3 or TRBV12-4 to TRBJ1-4. Ends included, the CDR3 has 10 residues. The CDR3 protein is CASSLRPNGI.

The J gene is TRBJ2-1, the V gene TRBV5-5, with D hard to call. CDR1 and CDR2 from the germline V gene are SGHKS and YYEKEE (reference sequence). The length of the CDR3 is 13 residues. V was clipped by 1 base and J by 8 bases, with 10 bases between them. CDR3 residues: CASSLWVNDEQFF. CDR3 nucleotide sequence: TGTGCCAGCAGCTTGTGGGTTAACGATGAGCAGTTCTTC.

The chain carries TRBV7-6 and TRBJ2-1, with 8 bases fitting TRBD2. Germline V gene data show CDR1 as SGHVS and CDR2 as FNYEAQ. The CDR3 consists of 15 residues. V shed 5 bases, J shed 8 bases, and the junction held 11 bases outside the gene matches. This chain's CDR3 is CASSPSDSGIYEQFF. The CDR3 DNA is TGTGCCAGCAGCCCCTCTGATAGCGGGATCTATGAGCAGTTCTTC.

This clonotype was observed many times. V is TRBV2 and J is TRBJ2-7; 9 bases agree with TRBD2. The CDR3 is 16 residues long. CDR1 and CDR2 (germline): SNHLY, FYNNEI. The J segment lost 2 bases and the V segment lost 2 bases, leaving 7 bases of the junction unmatched. The CDR3 region has the DNA TGTGCCAGCAGTGAACGGAGCGGGAGGTTGACCTACGAGCAGTACTTC. Residues: CASSERSGRLTYEQYF.

The count of this clonotype is one. The V and J genes are TRBV10-2 and TRBJ2-1, with 8 bases aligning to TRBD2. The length of the CDR3 is 12 residues. Germline V CDR1 and CDR2: WSHSY, SAAADI. V was pared by 10 bases and J by 8 bases, with 7 bases of the junction left unmatched. The DNA for the CDR3 is TGCGCCACGGGAGGGGAATGGGATGAGCAGTTCTTC. Encoded protein: CATGGEWDEQFF.

This clonotype came up a few times. The chain has TRBV6-1 and TRBJ1-6; 12 nucleotides align to TRBD1. The CDR3 is 13 amino acids. The V and J ends lost 7 bases and 10 bases, in that order; junction bases with no gene match: 2. CDR1 is MNHNS and CDR2 is SASEGT in the germline V gene. CDR3 in amino acids: CASTGTGGSPLHF. For the CDR3, the DNA is TGTGCCAGCACCGGGACAGGGGGCTCACCCCTCCACTTT.

This clonotype was recorded a few times. V is TRBV19 and J is TRBJ2-7, with TRBD1 identical over 7 bases. Germline trimming cut 3 bases from V and 1 base from J; bases unmatched to any gene: 6. Germline values: CDR1 LNHDA, CDR2 SQIVND (reference sequence). The CDR3 loop spans 15 amino acids. The CDR3 DNA is TGTGCCAGTAGTATCGGGCAGGGGGTATCCTACGAGCAGTACTTC. This gives the protein CASSIGQGVSYEQYF. The full variable domain, rest sourced from reference TRBV19 and TRBJ2-7, is DGGITQSPKYLFRKEGQNVTLSCEQNLNHDAMYWYRQDPGQGLRLIYYSQIVNDFQKGDIAEGYSVSREKKESFPLTVTSAQKNPTAFYLCASSIGQGVSYEQYFGPGTRLTVT.

This clonotype has a handful of counts. The chain employs TRBV4-3 and TRBJ2-3; unclear D gene. This CDR3 has 13 amino acids. V lost 0 bases to trimming and J lost 5 bases, with 6 bases between them. The germline gives CDR1 LGHNA, CDR2 YSLEER. This CDR3 reads CASSQETGDTQYF. The CDR3 DNA reads TGCGCCAGCAGCCAAGAGACGGGAGATACGCAGTATTTT.

V is TRBV19 and J is TRBJ1-1, with D uncertain. This CDR3 has 14 residues. With 6 bases removed from V and 2 bases from J, the gap between germline ends came to 13 bases. CDR1 is LNHDA and CDR2 is SQIVND in the germline V gene (reference sequence). CDR3 residues: CASSLGPTNTEAFF. The CDR3 DNA reads TGTGCCAGTAGCCTCGGACCGACTAACACTGAAGCTTTCTTT.

In its sample, this clonotype was seen many times. This rearrangement joins TRBV12-3 or TRBV12-4 to TRBJ1-1; possibly TRBD1 for D (6 bases). V was cut by 6 bases and J by 6 bases, with 11 bases left in between. CDR3 size: 12 residues. The CDR3 DNA follows: TGTGCCAGCAGGGAAACAGGGCCTGAAGCTTTCTTT. The encoded protein is CASRETGPEAFF.